A single sample gave rise to the 6 T cell receptor beta chains below, sequenced in a study of glioma-infiltrating T cells (dated by TCRdb to 2015 to 2016). The listed sequencing device is Illumina MiSeq. TCR alpha and beta CDR3 regions were amplified with the iRepertoire nested amplicon-rescue multiplex PCR (arm-PCR) platform from RNA. TCRdb cleaned the public reads at Q25 with fastp, built clones with MiXCR and kept in-frame beta chains. Every distinct CDR3 protein forms one entry, paired with its most common genes and DNA. The sample yields some 180,000 distinct CDR3 sequences; more than 30% were counted once. The top ten clonotypes cover around 20% of the sample. The source material was glioma tissue, nonneoplastic brain tissue, or PBMCs (not recorded which). The receptors derive from a human donor with low-grade glioma or glioblastoma, undergoing nonglioma brain surgery, or in good health (not recorded which).

The rearrangement uses TRBV4-1 and TRBJ1-2; 8 positions match TRBD1. Germline CDR1 and CDR2: MGHRA and YSYEKL. The CDR3 covers 15 residues. V lost 3 bases, J lost 6 bases, and 9 bases stayed unmatched. Written as DNA, the CDR3 is TGCGCCAGCAGCCACACGGACAGGGAGCGACATGGCTACACCTTC. Protein sequence: CASSHTDRERHGYTF.

For this clonotype: This could be a read error, since a much larger clone is one nucleotide away. V and J are TRBV4-1 and TRBJ1-2, with TRBD1 identical over 7 bases. CDR1 MGHRA and CDR2 YSYEKL come from the germline V gene. The CDR3 contains 16 residues. V trimming: 5 bases; J trimming: 5 bases; junction bases outside the gene matches: 14. CDR3 in amino acids: CASSKFPGQTRYGYTF. CDR3 nucleotides: TGCGCCAGCAGCAAATTTCCGGGACAGACTAGGTATGGCTACACCTTC.

This clonotype was seen only a few times. The genes are TRBV4-2 and TRBJ2-7, with 15 bases lining up with TRBD2. V was pared by 0 bases and J by 12 bases, with 9 bases of the junction left unmatched. This CDR3 has 16 residues. CDR1 is LGHNA, CDR2 YNFKEQ, per germline. For the CDR3, the DNA is TGTGCCAGCAGCCAAGATGGGGGGACTAGCGGGAGGAAGCGGTACTTC. Translated, it gives CASSQDGGTSGRKRYF.

The V and J genes are TRBV12-3 or TRBV12-4 and TRBJ2-1, with a tentative D call TRBD1 (6 bases). This CDR3 spans 15 amino acids. Deletions cut 2 bases from V and 2 bases from J, with 10 bases between. CDR3 nucleotide sequence: TGTGCCAGCAGTTTACAGGGGTCGGCCTACAATGAGCAGTTCTTC. This translates into CASSLQGSAYNEQFF.

This clonotype was seen repeatedly, ten times or more. The chain has TRBV4-3 and TRBJ1-4; 8 bases are a match to TRBD1. V lost 3 bases, J lost 11 bases, and 8 bases stayed unmatched. Germline V CDR1 and CDR2: LGHNA, YSLEER. This CDR3 is 14 amino acids long. The CDR3 protein is CASSQTTGATKLFF. CDR3 coding DNA: TGCGCCAGCAGCCAGACGACAGGGGCCACGAAACTGTTTTTT.

Note on this clonotype: This clone may be a read error of a much larger clone one base away. The final CDR3 position lacks the conserved phenylalanine or tryptophan, pointing to a likely read error. J is TRBJ2-2 and V is TRBV7-2; D unclear. The CDR3 contains 14 residues. V lost 5 bases and J lost 5, with 12 bases in between. The germline V gene encodes CDR1 SGHTA and CDR2 FQGNSA. Here the CDR3 DNA reads TGTGCCAGCAGCCCGAAGGTCTCGACCGGGGAGCTGTTTTCT. It encodes CASSPKVSTGELFS.